The T cell receptor (beta chain) described here comes from a study of blood T cell repertoires in COVID-19. On the study more broadly: The United States, Italy and Spain were the sources of the acute and convalescent COVID-19 samples. The analysed material was cDNA or gDNA that came from T cells, B-cell-depleted T cells, or PBMCs.

Deletions cut 1 base from V and 1 base from J, with 7 bases between. The germline V gene has CDR1 MNHNS and CDR2 SASEGT. The CDR3 sequence is 14 residues long. Methods used by the authors: Estimated nucleated cell counts came from reference gene primer amplification. The protocol was immunoSEQ multiplex PCR, while the TCRdb copy is restricted to in-frame clones and leaves out a portion. V and J calls and clone size follow that table, whereas D and trimming were derived from the DNA. The sample consists of 300,000 or so clones, more than 70% of them appearing once. V and J are TRBV6-1 and TRBJ2-5; no clear D. Sequencing was carried out using peripheral blood. The TCR comes from a woman aged 45 to 65 with acute or convalescent COVID-19. CDR3 in amino acids: CASSEGARQETQYF. In DNA, the CDR3 is TGTGCCAGCAGTGAAGGGGCTCGCCAAGAGACCCAGTACTTC.